The 25 T cell receptor beta chains listed next were all sequenced from one sample in a study of beta chain features in type 1 diabetes. The study's findings and limits: Type 1 diabetes patients showed a moderate but significant shortening of TCRB CDR3s in all four CD4+ subsets.

Investigators reverse transcribed all isolated RNA, so they sequenced expressed TCRB transcripts. Sequenced by immunoSEQ multiplex PCR; TCRdb stores in-frame clones only, minus some. Of about 390,000 clones listed, around 10% are singletons. Their target antigens are unknown. Sequencing was performed on central memory CD4+ T cells from blood. These receptors were collected from a man younger than 45 with type 1 diabetes.

This clone was counted between two and nine times. The chain has TRBV7-2 and TRBJ2-3; TRBD2 might be the D (6 bases). Germline V gene sequence: CDR1 SGHTA, CDR2 FQGNSA. The CDR3 sequence is 14 residues long. Trimming took off 3 bases at V and 6 bases at J, with 13 bases between the two ends. The CDR3 DNA is TGTGCCAGCAGCTTCCGACTAGTCTACGATACGCAGTATTTT. Its protein product is CASSFRLVYDTQYF.

V usage is TRBV14 and J usage is TRBJ2-2; D gene uncertain. Germline CDR1 reads SGHDN; CDR2 reads FVKESK. V was cut by 3 bases and J by 6 bases, with 14 bases left in between. The CDR3 is 15 amino acids. Here the CDR3 DNA reads TGTGCCAGCAGCCAGTTGGGGTTGTCTGCCGGGGAGCTGTTTTTT. This codes for CASSQLGLSAGELFF. Together with reference TRBV14 and TRBJ2-2, the CDR3 gives the full variable domain: EAGVTQFPSHSVIEKGQTVTLRCDPISGHDNLYWYRRVMGKEIKFLLHFVKESKQDESGMPNNRFLAERTGGTYSTLKVQPAELEDSGVYFCASSQLGLSAGELFFGEGSRLTVL.

A word on this clone: The junction shows a germline mismatch at one end, possibly a read error. This chain connects TRBV7-2 to TRBJ2-7, with D possibly matching TRBD2 (7 bases). CDR1 SGHTA and CDR2 FQGNSA come from the germline V gene. The CDR3 runs 16 residues. The CDR3 bases are TGTGCCAGCAGCATAGCAGGGGCGGGGGCCTCCTACGAGCAGTACTTC. Amino acids: CASSIAGAGASYEQYF.

The chain couples TRBV7-8 to TRBJ1-3, with a weak D call TRBD1 (6 bases). Trimming pared 1 base from V and 2 bases from J, leaving 12 bases between. CDR1 is SGHVS, CDR2 FQNEAQ, per germline. The CDR3 length is 16 residues. In nucleotides, the CDR3 is TGTGCCAGCAGCTTAGTTACCCAGGGGACTGGAAACACCATATATTTT. Amino acids: CASSLVTQGTGNTIYF.

This clone occurred once. The CDR3 bases are TGTGCCAGCAGTCGGACAGGGGGCGAGCAGTACTTC. It encodes CASSRTGGEQYF. The J gene is TRBJ2-7, the V gene TRBV7-6, with 10 positions matching TRBD1. The germline V gene has CDR1 SGHVS and CDR2 FNYEAQ. This CDR3 is 12 amino acids long. V was pared by 6 bases and J by 6 bases, with 2 bases of the junction left unmatched.

Many counts were recorded for this clone. V and J are TRBV10-1 and TRBJ2-3; D gene unclear. V gave up 8 bases and J gave up 4 bases, with 13 bases separating them. Germline assignment: CDR1 WNHNN and CDR2 SYGVQD (reference sequence). The CDR3 is 13 amino acids. The CDR3, as DNA: TGCGCCAGCGGCTGGCCGAACGCAGATACGCAGTATTTT. Its protein product is CASGWPNADTQYF.

This clone appeared a few times. The gene calls are TRBV28 and TRBJ1-5; D is possibly TRBD1 (5 bases). The CDR3 extends over 15 amino acids. The V gene's germline CDR1 is MDHEN and CDR2 SYDVKM. V lost 8 bases to trimming and J lost 2 bases, with 16 bases between them. DNA of the CDR3: TGTGCCAGCCTCAAGTACGGGGGTGGCAATCAGCCCCAGCATTTT. Its translation is CASLKYGGGNQPQHF.

In its sample, this clone was seen a few times. The rearrangement joins TRBV7-2 to TRBJ1-5, with 9 bases lining up with TRBD1. V was clipped by 5 bases and J by 7 bases; unmatched bases: 6. The germline V gene has CDR1 SGHTA and CDR2 FQGNSA. The CDR3 consists of 14 residues. This chain's CDR3 is CASSAGTGQQPQHF. In DNA form, the CDR3 reads TGTGCCAGCAGCGCGGGGACAGGGCAACAGCCCCAGCATTTT.

This clone occurred a few times. The V and J genes are TRBV6-6 and TRBJ2-7; 11 bases line up with TRBD1. V dropped 6 bases and J dropped 7; count of bases not matched to a gene: 11. This CDR3 region has 15 residues. CDR1 MNHNY and CDR2 SVGAGI come from the germline V gene (reference sequence). The CDR3 here is CASSPPGQGVREQYF. The CDR3 DNA reads TGTGCCAGCAGCCCGCCGGGACAGGGGGTTAGGGAGCAGTACTTC.

Of note for this clone: The same CDR3 is also encoded by other DNA sequences in this sample. This chain connects TRBV28 to TRBJ2-2; 11 bases are a match to TRBD2. V was pared by 6 bases and J by 5 bases, with 5 bases of the junction left unmatched. The CDR3 extends over 15 amino acids. Germline loops: CDR1 MDHEN, CDR2 SYDVKM. The CDR3 reads CASSGLAGGTGELFF. CDR3 coding DNA: TGTGCCAGCAGCGGACTAGCGGGTGGGACCGGGGAGCTGTTTTTT.

This clone turned up a few times. This sample includes further DNA sequences coding for the same CDR3. The rearrangement uses TRBV28 and TRBJ1-1; 7 bases align to TRBD1. The V gene end was trimmed by 6 bases and the J gene end by 3 bases; junction bases not matched to a gene: 1. Germline assignment: CDR1 MDHEN and CDR2 SYDVKM. The CDR3 loop spans 12 amino acids. CDR3 DNA: TGTGCCAGCAGGGGACAGCACACTGAAGCTTTCTTT. Amino acid sequence: CASRGQHTEAFF.

CDR3 sequence: CASSSRAVGGSLGTYEQYF. CDR3 DNA: TGTGCCAGCAGTAGTAGGGCAGTGGGCGGGAGCCTCGGGACCTACGAGCAGTACTTC. The chain has TRBV7-2 and TRBJ2-7; 7 bases agree with TRBD2. CDR3 length: 19 amino acids. Germline loops: CDR1 SGHTA, CDR2 FQGNSA. The ends lost 6 bases at V and 2 bases at J; junction bases unmatched: 22. Full variable domain (rest looked up from reference TRBV7-2 and TRBJ2-7): GAGVSQSPSNKVTEKGKDVELRCDPISGHTALYWYRQSLGQGLEFLIYFQGNSAPDKSGLPSDRFSAERTGGSVSTLTIQRTQQEDSAVYLCASSSRAVGGSLGTYEQYFGPGTRLTVT.

This clone was seen more than once but under ten times. The chain couples TRBV14 to TRBJ1-1; D gene uncertain. V was pared by 0 bases and J by 1 base, with 12 bases between. Per germline, CDR1 SGHDN and CDR2 FVKESK. This CDR3 region has 16 residues. This CDR3 reads CASSQDGQLRNTEAFF. As DNA, the CDR3 is TGTGCCAGCAGCCAAGATGGTCAGCTACGGAACACTGAAGCTTTCTTT.

The chain uses TRBV7-2 and TRBJ1-2, with 11 bases that match TRBD1. The V and J ends lost 5 bases and 4 bases, in that order; junction bases with no gene match: 12. In germline, CDR1 is SGHTA, CDR2 FQGNSA. This CDR3 has 17 amino acids. CDR3 sequence (DNA): TGTGCCAGCAGCCCGAGGACAGGGGGCAAAATGAGCTATGGCTACACCTTC. Its protein product is CASSPRTGGKMSYGYTF.

At least ten counts were recorded for this clone. The chain employs TRBV20-1 and TRBJ1-4; tentative D call: TRBD1 (5 bases). The germline gives CDR1 DFQATT, CDR2 SNEGSKA (reference sequence). The CDR3 length is 10 residues. The CDR3 DNA sequence: TGCGGACAAGGGGATGAAAAACTGTTTTTT. Translation: CGQGDEKLFF.

This clone was observed a handful of times. The chain carries TRBV6-5 and TRBJ1-5; tentative D call: TRBD1 (5 bases). Per the germline V gene, CDR1 is MNHEY and CDR2 is SVGAGI. Trimming left V 1 base short and J 9 bases short, with 13 bases between. The CDR3 loop spans 14 amino acids. The CDR3 sequence is CASSYLGGTWPQHF. Written as DNA, the CDR3 is TGTGCCAGCAGTTACTTGGGGGGAACTTGGCCCCAGCATTTT.

This clone was observed a few times. The chain carries TRBV4-3 and TRBJ1-1; D is undetermined. Germline assignment: CDR1 LGHNA and CDR2 YSLEER. V was pared by 4 bases and J by 0 bases, with 12 bases between. The CDR3 spans 15 residues. The CDR3: CASSREPLMNTEAFF. In DNA form, the CDR3 reads TGCGCCAGCAGCCGGGAGCCACTAATGAACACTGAAGCTTTCTTT.

DNA for the CDR3: TGTGCCAGCAGCCCTGACAGCTATGGCTACACCTTC. It yields the protein CASSPDSYGYTF. The chain links TRBV5-4 to TRBJ1-2; D might be TRBD1 (5 bases). The germline V gene encodes CDR1 SGHNT and CDR2 YYREEE (reference sequence). Trimming pared 4 bases from V and 4 bases from J, leaving 8 bases between. This CDR3 contains 12 residues.

The V gene is TRBV7-2, the J gene TRBJ1-5, with D possibly being TRBD1 (5 bases). There are 19 residues in the CDR3. CDR1 SGHTA and CDR2 FQGNSA come from the germline V gene. V was clipped by 4 bases and J by 3 bases, with 25 bases between them. The CDR3 loop reads CASSSAPRAGQGFNQPQHF. The DNA of the CDR3 is TGTGCCAGCAGCTCAGCGCCCAGGGCAGGGCAGGGATTCAATCAGCCCCAGCATTTT. Full variable domain (remainder filled in from reference TRBV7-2 and TRBJ1-5): GAGVSQSPSNKVTEKGKDVELRCDPISGHTALYWYRQSLGQGLEFLIYFQGNSAPDKSGLPSDRFSAERTGGSVSTLTIQRTQQEDSAVYLCASSSAPRAGQGFNQPQHFGDGTRLSIL.

This clone was counted a few times. The chain couples TRBV5-1 to TRBJ2-5, with D unclear. Trimming removed 3 bases from V and 4 bases from J, with 10 bases in between. Germline CDR1 SGHRS, CDR2 YFSETQ. The length of the CDR3 is 13 residues. This CDR3 reads CASSSTGRETQYF. The CDR3 DNA sequence: TGCGCCAGCAGCTCCACCGGAAGAGAGACCCAGTACTTC. Based on the CDR3 plus reference TRBV5-1 and TRBJ2-5, the full variable domain is KAGVTQTPRYLIKTRGQQVTLSCSPISGHRSVSWYQQTPGQGLQFLFEYFSETQRNKGNFPGRFSGRQFSNSRSEMNVSTLELGDSALYLCASSSTGRETQYFGPGTRLLVL.

This clone was seen only a few times. The genes are TRBV7-3 and TRBJ2-3, with unresolved D. Germline V gives CDR1 SGHTA, CDR2 FQGTGA. The germline V and J ends were trimmed by 1 base and 0 bases, with 11 bases remaining between them. The CDR3 spans 16 residues. CDR3 sequence (DNA): TGTGCCAGCAGCTTAATAAGCAGAGCTAGCACAGATACGCAGTATTTT. Protein sequence: CASSLISRASTDTQYF.

The chain carries TRBV28 and TRBJ2-7, with TRBD1 identical over 7 bases. Germline CDR1 and CDR2: MDHEN and SYDVKM. J gave up 4 bases and V 2 bases, and 5 bases lay outside the gene matches. The CDR3 runs 14 residues. DNA for the CDR3: TGTGCCAGCAGTTTAACAGGGGACGTGTACGAGCAGTACTTC. Translating gives CASSLTGDVYEQYF.

This clone was observed a few times. CDR3 protein: CASSRVGIGPDTQYF. CDR3 nucleotide sequence: TGTGCCAGCAGTCGTGTGGGGATTGGGCCAGATACGCAGTATTTT. This chain joins TRBV5-4 and TRBJ2-3; the D is unclear. V dropped 5 bases and J dropped 4 bases, with 17 bases sitting between them. In germline, CDR1 is SGHNT, CDR2 YYREEE (reference sequence). This CDR3 is 15 amino acids long.

For the CDR3, the DNA is TGTGCCAGCAGTTTATACCCGGACAGGGGGCGTGGTGAGCAGTTCTTC. The encoded protein is CASSLYPDRGRGEQFF. The V and J genes are TRBV28 and TRBJ2-1; TRBD1 aligns across 11 bases. Germline CDR1 is MDHEN and CDR2 is SYDVKM. The CDR3 has 16 amino acids. Losses at the gene ends were 1 base for V and 9 bases for J; bases not matched to a gene: 8. The variable domain in full, completed from reference TRBV28 and TRBJ2-1, reads DVKVTQSSRYLVKRTGEKVFLECVQDMDHENMFWYRQDPGLGLRLIYFSYDVKMKEKGDIPEGYSVSREKKERFSLILESASTNQTSMYLCASSLYPDRGRGEQFFGPGTRLTVL.

This clone was observed a handful of times. The chain combines TRBV19 with TRBJ2-7; D gene uncertain. CDR1 is LNHDA and CDR2 is SQIVND in the germline V gene (reference sequence). The CDR3 is made up of 13 amino acids. The V end was cut by 7 bases, the J end by 5 bases, with 15 bases between. CDR3 in DNA: TGTGCCAGTACCCGTAACGACTTCGACGAGCAGTACTTC. This codes for CASTRNDFDEQYF.